This TCR beta chain was observed in a study of PD-1 blockade in classical Hodgkin lymphoma. Clones were sequenced by immunoSEQ multiplex PCR, and TCRdb holds only the in-frame ones, with some missing. This sample yields 75,000 to 100,000 clones, of which over 80% are seen a single time; 12% belongs to the top ten. Every patient experienced relapse after autologous stem cell transplantation, and brentuximab vedotin exposure varied. As to this clone: Its specificity is unknown.

Whole-study results and caveats: Whoever responded completely had baseline diversity much like that seen in newly diagnosed patients. Individuals who commenced nivolumab within less than 1 year of ASCT were excluded. The study reported lower baseline TCR diversity in newly diagnosed patients than in healthy donors.

The CDR3 is 16 amino acids. V was pared by 0 bases and J by 4 bases, with 13 bases between. Germline assignment: CDR1 SGHRS and CDR2 YFSETQ. The sequence was collected from a human donor with classical Hodgkin lymphoma. The rearrangement uses TRBV5-1 and TRBJ2-2; D is tentatively TRBD1 or TRBD2 (5 bases each). Sample: peripheral blood mononuclear cells (PBMCs), taken at baseline. The CDR3 spells CASSLVARAGTGELFF. The CDR3 DNA sequence: TGCGCCAGCAGCTTGGTCGCCAGGGCGGGCACCGGGGAGCTGTTTTTT.